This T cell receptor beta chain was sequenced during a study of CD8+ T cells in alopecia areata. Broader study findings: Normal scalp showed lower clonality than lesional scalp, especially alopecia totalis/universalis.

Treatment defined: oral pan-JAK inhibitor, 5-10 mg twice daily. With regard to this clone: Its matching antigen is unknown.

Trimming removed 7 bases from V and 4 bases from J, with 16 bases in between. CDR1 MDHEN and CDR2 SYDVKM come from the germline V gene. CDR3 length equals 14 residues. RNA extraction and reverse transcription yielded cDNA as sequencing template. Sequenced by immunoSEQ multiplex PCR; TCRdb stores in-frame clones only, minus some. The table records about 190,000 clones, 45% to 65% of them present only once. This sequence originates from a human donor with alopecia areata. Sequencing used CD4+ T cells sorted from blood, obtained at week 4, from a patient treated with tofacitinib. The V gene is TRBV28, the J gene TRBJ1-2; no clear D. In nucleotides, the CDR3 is TGTGCCAGCACCTTCGCCGGACCGAGCTATGGCTACACCTTC. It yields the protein CASTFAGPSYGYTF.